These 14 T cell receptor beta chains came from one sample sequenced in a study of cytomegalovirus exposure and HLA in healthy donors. The PCR used 60 Vbeta and 13 Jbeta primers. Clones were sequenced by immunoSEQ multiplex PCR, and TCRdb holds only the in-frame ones, with some missing. The table lists 120,000 or so clones, around 70% of them singletons. Sequenced input: PBMCs. Receptors originate from a man aged 40-55 years in good health and CMV-seropositive.

The gene calls are TRBV14 and TRBJ1-1, with D perhaps TRBD1 (5 bases). Germline loops: CDR1 SGHDN, CDR2 FVKESK. This CDR3 contains 15 residues. V was pared by 4 bases and J by 4 bases, with 16 bases between. CDR3 sequence: CASSPHVGAVTEAFF. The DNA for the CDR3 is TGTGCCAGCAGCCCCCATGTAGGGGCGGTCACTGAAGCTTTCTTT.

J is TRBJ1-1 and V is TRBV5-1; 7 nucleotides line up with TRBD1. This CDR3 is built from 16 residues. Germline assignment: CDR1 SGHRS and CDR2 YFSETQ. V gave up 0 bases and J gave up 1 base; unmatched junction bases: 6. The CDR3 loop is CASSLALNRGNTEAFF. CDR3 sequence (DNA): TGCGCCAGCAGCTTGGCCCTAAACAGGGGGAACACTGAAGCTTTCTTT. Full variable domain (missing parts from reference TRBV5-1 and TRBJ1-1): KAGVTQTPRYLIKTRGQQVTLSCSPISGHRSVSWYQQTPGQGLQFLFEYFSETQRNKGNFPGRFSGRQFSNSRSEMNVSTLELGDSALYLCASSLALNRGNTEAFFGQGTRLTVV.

The chain has TRBV7-8 and TRBJ2-7, with a possible D match to TRBD1 (6 bases). The V gene's germline CDR1 is SGHVS and CDR2 FQNEAQ. The CDR3 covers 16 residues. The V end was cut by 5 bases, the J end by 0 bases, with 17 bases between. CDR3 loop: CASSKRTEQRSYEQYF. CDR3 nucleotide sequence: TGTGCCAGCAGCAAGAGGACAGAGCAACGCTCCTACGAGCAGTACTTC.

This chain joins TRBV5-1 and TRBJ1-1; D may be TRBD1 (5 bases). The germline V and J ends were trimmed by 5 bases and 5 bases, with 16 bases remaining between them. The CDR3 length is 14 residues. The germline V gene encodes CDR1 SGHRS and CDR2 YFSETQ. For the CDR3, the DNA is TGCGCCAGCAGTCCCGTCAGCGGGGGGACTGAAGCTTTCTTT. Translation gives CASSPVSGGTEAFF.

The chain is built from TRBV25-1 and TRBJ2-2; D perhaps matches TRBD2 (5 bases). Trimming shortened V by 3 bases and J by 0 bases, and 8 bases separated the two germline ends. This CDR3 has 15 amino acids. CDR1 and CDR2 from the germline V gene are MGHDK and SYGVNS. In nucleotides, the CDR3 is TGTGCCAGCAGTGATAGGACTCCGAACACCGGGGAGCTGTTTTTT. This codes for CASSDRTPNTGELFF.

This chain uses TRBV19 with TRBJ2-5; D call uncertain. The CDR3 has 14 amino acids. The V end lost 2 bases, the J end lost 3 bases, and 10 bases lay between the germline ends. CDR1 is LNHDA, CDR2 SQIVND, per germline (reference sequence). CDR3: CASSISPGKETQYF. Here the CDR3 DNA reads TGTGCCAGTAGTATAAGTCCGGGTAAAGAGACCCAGTACTTC. The whole variable domain, remainder taken from reference TRBV19 and TRBJ2-5, is DGGITQSPKYLFRKEGQNVTLSCEQNLNHDAMYWYRQDPGQGLRLIYYSQIVNDFQKGDIAEGYSVSREKKESFPLTVTSAQKNPTAFYLCASSISPGKETQYFGPGTRLLVL.

This clone has only a few counts. The V and J genes are TRBV5-4 and TRBJ1-1; 7 bases align to TRBD1. With V trimmed by 4 bases and J by 1 base, 4 bases remained unmatched. This CDR3 contains 14 residues. Germline CDR1 and CDR2: SGHNT and YYREEE (reference sequence). The CDR3 loop is CASSQQGWNTEAFF. The CDR3 nucleotides are TGTGCCAGCAGCCAACAGGGGTGGAACACTGAAGCTTTCTTT. The entire variable domain, with the rest obtained from reference TRBV5-4 and TRBJ1-1, is as follows: ETGVTQSPTHLIKTRGQQVTLRCSSQSGHNTVSWYQQALGQGPQFIFQYYREEENGRGNFPPRFSGLQFPNYSSELNVNALELDDSALYLCASSQQGWNTEAFFGQGTRLTVV.

The chain couples TRBV5-1 to TRBJ2-1, with 12 bases aligning to TRBD2. The CDR3 runs 16 residues. The junction had 8 bases not matched to a gene; V was cut back by 3 bases and J by 7 bases. Germline lookup yields CDR1 SGHRS and CDR2 YFSETQ. The DNA of the CDR3 is TGCGCCAGCAGCTGGCAGACTAGCGGGAGTACGAATGAGCAGTTCTTC. It yields the protein CASSWQTSGSTNEQFF.

The chain combines TRBV11-2 with TRBJ2-7; maybe TRBD1 (5 bases). V gave up 2 bases and J gave up 3 bases, with 11 bases separating them. This CDR3 has 14 residues. The germline CDR1 and CDR2 sequences are SGHAT and FQNNGV. In DNA form, the CDR3 reads TGTGCCAGCAGCTTATGGGGCGCTGACTACGAGCAGTACTTC. It codes for CASSLWGADYEQYF.

The gene calls are TRBV2 and TRBJ2-2; TRBD2 aligns across 8 bases. This CDR3 is 16 amino acids long. The germline gives CDR1 SNHLY, CDR2 FYNNEI. V shed 6 bases and J 4 bases; nucleotides not matched to a gene: 10. The CDR3 protein is CASRPSGGMPTGELFF. CDR3 DNA sequence: TGTGCCAGCAGACCGAGCGGGGGCATGCCCACCGGGGAGCTGTTTTTT. The full variable domain, with the rest looked up from reference TRBV2 and TRBJ2-2, is EPEVTQTPSHQVTQMGQEVILRCVPISNHLYFYWYRQILGQKVEFLVSFYNNEISEKSEIFDDQFSVERPDGSNFTLKIRSTKLEDSAMYFCASRPSGGMPTGELFFGEGSRLTVL.

This chain joins TRBV7-6 and TRBJ2-2; TRBD2 aligns across 12 bases. The germline gives CDR1 SGHVS, CDR2 FNYEAQ. The CDR3 loop spans 17 amino acids. J was trimmed by 0 bases and V by 5 bases; bases with no gene match: 4. The CDR3 nucleotides read TGTGCCAGCAGCCTAAGACTAGCGGGGGCGAACACCGGGGAGCTGTTTTTT. The encoded protein is CASSLRLAGANTGELFF.

The chain joins TRBV7-9 to TRBJ1-3; 8 bases agree with TRBD1. Trimming cost V 4 bases and J 4 bases; bases outside gene matches: 3. There are 14 residues in the CDR3. CDR1 is SEHNR and CDR2 is FQNEAQ in the germline V gene (reference sequence). CDR3 DNA: TGTGCCAGCAGCTCAGGGGGCTCAGGAAACACCATATATTTT. Translating gives CASSSGGSGNTIYF.

The rearrangement uses TRBV27 and TRBJ1-2, with TRBD1 matching over 8 bases. J lost 2 bases, V lost 5 bases, and 16 bases had no gene match. There are 18 residues in the CDR3. Germline assignment: CDR1 MNHEY and CDR2 SMNVEV (reference sequence). The CDR3 reads CASSPLIQGQGRNYGYTF. The CDR3, as DNA: TGTGCCAGCAGTCCCCTGATTCAAGGACAGGGACGGAACTATGGCTACACCTTC.

The chain carries TRBV5-8 and TRBJ1-1; 9 nucleotides line up with TRBD1. The J segment lost 4 bases and the V segment lost 2 bases, leaving 6 bases of the junction unmatched. CDR1 SGHTS and CDR2 YDEGEE come from the germline V gene. The CDR3 is 15 residues long. CDR3 nucleotides: TGTGCCAGCAGCTTTCGGGACAGGGCCTCCACTGAAGCTTTCTTT. It yields the protein CASSFRDRASTEAFF.